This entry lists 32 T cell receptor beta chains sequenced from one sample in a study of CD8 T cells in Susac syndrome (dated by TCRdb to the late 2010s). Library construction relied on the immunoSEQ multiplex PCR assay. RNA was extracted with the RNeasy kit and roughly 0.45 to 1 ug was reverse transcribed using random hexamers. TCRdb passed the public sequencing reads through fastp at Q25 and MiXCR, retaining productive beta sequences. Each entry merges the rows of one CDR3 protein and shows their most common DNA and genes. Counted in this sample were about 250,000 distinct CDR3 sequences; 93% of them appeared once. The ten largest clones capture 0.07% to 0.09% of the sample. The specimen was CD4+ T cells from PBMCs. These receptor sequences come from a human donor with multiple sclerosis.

For the CDR3, the DNA is TGTGCCAGCAGCCAGTTCCGGGACCTCTTGGATGAGCAGTTCTTC. It yields the protein CASSQFRDLLDEQFF. The chain carries TRBV11-1 and TRBJ2-1, with D possibly called TRBD1 or TRBD2 (5 bases each). Per germline, CDR1 SGHAT and CDR2 FQDESV (reference sequence). This CDR3 region has 15 residues. V was cut by 5 bases and J by 8 bases, with 19 bases left in between. Full variable domain (remainder filled in from reference TRBV11-1 and TRBJ2-1): EAEVAQSPRYKITEKSQAVAFWCDPISGHATLYWYRQILGQGPELLVQFQDESVVDDSQLPKDRFSAERLKGVDSTLKIQPAELGDSAMYLCASSQFRDLLDEQFFGPGTRLTVL.

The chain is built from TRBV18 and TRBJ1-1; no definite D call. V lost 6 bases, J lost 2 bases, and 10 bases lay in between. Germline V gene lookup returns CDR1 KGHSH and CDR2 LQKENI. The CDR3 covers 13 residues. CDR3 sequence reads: CASSEGYNTEAFF. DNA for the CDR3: TGTGCCAGCTCGGAGGGCTATAACACTGAAGCTTTCTTT.

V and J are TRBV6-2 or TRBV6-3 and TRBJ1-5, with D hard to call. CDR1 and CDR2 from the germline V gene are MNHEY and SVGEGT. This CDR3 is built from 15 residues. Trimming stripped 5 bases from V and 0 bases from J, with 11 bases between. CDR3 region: CASSHQVGSNQPQHF. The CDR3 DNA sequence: TGTGCCAGCAGTCACCAGGTCGGTAGCAATCAGCCCCAGCATTTT.

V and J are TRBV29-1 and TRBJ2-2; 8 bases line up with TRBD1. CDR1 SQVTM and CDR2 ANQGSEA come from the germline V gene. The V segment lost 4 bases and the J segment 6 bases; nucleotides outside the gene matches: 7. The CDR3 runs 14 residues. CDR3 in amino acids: CSVGSGGAAGELFF. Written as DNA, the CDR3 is TGCAGCGTTGGGTCAGGGGGCGCGGCCGGGGAGCTGTTTTTT.

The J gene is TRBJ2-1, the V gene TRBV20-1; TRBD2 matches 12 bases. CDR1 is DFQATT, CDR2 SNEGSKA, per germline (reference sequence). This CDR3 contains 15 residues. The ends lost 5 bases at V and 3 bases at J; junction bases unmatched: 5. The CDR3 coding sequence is TGCAGTGCTTCCCTAGCGGGAGGGAACTACAATGAGCAGTTCTTC. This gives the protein CSASLAGGNYNEQFF.

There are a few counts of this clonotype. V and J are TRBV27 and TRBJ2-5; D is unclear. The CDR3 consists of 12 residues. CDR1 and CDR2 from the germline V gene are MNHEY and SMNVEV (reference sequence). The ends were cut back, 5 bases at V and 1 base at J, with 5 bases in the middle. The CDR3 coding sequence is TGTGCCAGCAGTCAGCCCCAAGAGACCCAGTACTTC. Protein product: CASSQPQETQYF.

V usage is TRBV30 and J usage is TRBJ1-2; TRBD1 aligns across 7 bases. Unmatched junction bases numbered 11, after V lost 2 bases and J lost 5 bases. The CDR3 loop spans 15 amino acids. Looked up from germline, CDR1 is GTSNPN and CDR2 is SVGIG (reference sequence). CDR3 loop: CAWSYRGRVSYGYTF. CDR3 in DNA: TGTGCCTGGAGTTACAGGGGAAGGGTCTCATATGGCTACACCTTC. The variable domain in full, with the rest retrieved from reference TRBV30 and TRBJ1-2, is SQTIHQWPATLVQPVGSPLSLECTVEGTSNPNLYWYRQAAGRGLQLLFYSVGIGQISSEVPQNLSASRPQDRQFILSSKKLLLSDSGFYLCAWSYRGRVSYGYTFGSGTRLTVV.

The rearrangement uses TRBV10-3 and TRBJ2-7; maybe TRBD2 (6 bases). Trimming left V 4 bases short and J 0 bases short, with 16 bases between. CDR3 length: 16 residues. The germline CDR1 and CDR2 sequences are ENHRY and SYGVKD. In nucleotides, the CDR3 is TGTGCCATCAGTGGCCCAATTCGGGGGTCCTCCTACGAGCAGTACTTC. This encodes CAISGPIRGSSYEQYF.

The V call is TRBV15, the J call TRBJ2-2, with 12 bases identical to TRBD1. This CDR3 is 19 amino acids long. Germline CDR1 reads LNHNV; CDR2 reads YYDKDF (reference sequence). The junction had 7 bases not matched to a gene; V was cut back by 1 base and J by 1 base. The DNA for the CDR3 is TGTGCCACCAGCAGAGGGCCGGGACAGGGGGCCCGGAACACCGGGGAGCTGTTTTTT. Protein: CATSRGPGQGARNTGELFF.

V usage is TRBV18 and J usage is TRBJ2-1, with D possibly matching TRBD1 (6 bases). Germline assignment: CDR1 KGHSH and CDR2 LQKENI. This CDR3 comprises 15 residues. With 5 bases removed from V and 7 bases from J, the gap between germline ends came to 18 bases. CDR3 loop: CASSGRLTGSNEQFF. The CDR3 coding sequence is TGTGCCAGCTCAGGACGACTGACAGGATCTAATGAGCAGTTCTTC.

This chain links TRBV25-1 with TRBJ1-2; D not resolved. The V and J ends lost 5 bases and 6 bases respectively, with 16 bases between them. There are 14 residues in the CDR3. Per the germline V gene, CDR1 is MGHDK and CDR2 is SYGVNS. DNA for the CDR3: TGTGCCAGCAGTCGAATGGAGGGATTTGATGGCTACACCTTC. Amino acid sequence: CASSRMEGFDGYTF.

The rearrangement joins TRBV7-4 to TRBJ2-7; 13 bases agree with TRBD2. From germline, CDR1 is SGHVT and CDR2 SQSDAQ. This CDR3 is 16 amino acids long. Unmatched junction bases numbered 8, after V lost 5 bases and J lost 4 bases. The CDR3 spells CASSKLAGGPLYEQYV. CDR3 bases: TGTGCCAGCAGCAAACTAGCGGGAGGGCCTTTATACGAGCAGTACGTC.

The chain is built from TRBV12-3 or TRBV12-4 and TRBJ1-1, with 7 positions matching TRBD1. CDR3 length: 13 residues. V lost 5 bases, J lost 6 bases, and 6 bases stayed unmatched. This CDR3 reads CASSKRTGAEAFF. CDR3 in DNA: TGTGCCAGCAGTAAGAGGACAGGAGCTGAAGCTTTCTTT.

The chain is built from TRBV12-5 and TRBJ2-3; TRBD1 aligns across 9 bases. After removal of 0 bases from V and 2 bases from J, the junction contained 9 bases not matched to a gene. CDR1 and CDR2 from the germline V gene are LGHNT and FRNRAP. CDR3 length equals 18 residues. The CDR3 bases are TGTGCTAGTGGTTTGGTACTCGGGGACAGGGCTTTCACAGATACGCAGTATTTT. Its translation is CASGLVLGDRAFTDTQYF.

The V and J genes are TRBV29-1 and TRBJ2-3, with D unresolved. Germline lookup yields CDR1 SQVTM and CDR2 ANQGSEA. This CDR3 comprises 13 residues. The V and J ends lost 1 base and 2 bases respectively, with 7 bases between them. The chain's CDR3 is CSVEVSPTDTQYF. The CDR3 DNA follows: TGCAGCGTTGAAGTGAGTCCCACAGATACGCAGTATTTT.

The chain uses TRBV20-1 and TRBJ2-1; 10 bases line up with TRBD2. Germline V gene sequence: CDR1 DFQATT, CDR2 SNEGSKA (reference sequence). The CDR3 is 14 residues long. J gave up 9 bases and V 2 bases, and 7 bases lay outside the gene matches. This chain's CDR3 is CSARILAGAREQFF. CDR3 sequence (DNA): TGCAGTGCTAGAATCCTAGCGGGAGCGCGTGAGCAGTTCTTC.

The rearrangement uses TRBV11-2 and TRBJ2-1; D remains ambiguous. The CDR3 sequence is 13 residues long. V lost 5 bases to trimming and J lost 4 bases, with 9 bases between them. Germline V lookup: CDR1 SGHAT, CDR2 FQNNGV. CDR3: CASSPSQYNEQFF. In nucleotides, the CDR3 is TGTGCCAGCAGCCCATCTCAGTACAATGAGCAGTTCTTC. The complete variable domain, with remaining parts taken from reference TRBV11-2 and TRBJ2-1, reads EAGVAQSPRYKIIEKRQSVAFWCNPISGHATLYWYQQILGQGPKLLIQFQNNGVVDDSQLPKDRFSAERLKGVDSTLKIQPAKLEDSAVYLCASSPSQYNEQFFGPGTRLTVL.

DNA for the CDR3: TGCAGCGTTTCCCAGGGGGACTATGGCTACACCTTC. Translating gives CSVSQGDYGYTF. V is TRBV29-1 and J is TRBJ1-2; 7 nucleotides match TRBD1. CDR1 SQVTM and CDR2 ANQGSEA come from the germline V gene. Trimming removed 5 bases from V and 3 bases from J; junction bases left unmatched: 3. The CDR3 has 12 residues.

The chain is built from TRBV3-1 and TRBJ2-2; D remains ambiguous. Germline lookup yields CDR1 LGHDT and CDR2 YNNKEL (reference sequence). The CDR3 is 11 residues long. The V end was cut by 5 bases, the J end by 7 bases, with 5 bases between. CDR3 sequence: CASSYYGELFF. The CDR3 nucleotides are TGTGCCAGCAGCTACTACGGGGAGCTGTTTTTT. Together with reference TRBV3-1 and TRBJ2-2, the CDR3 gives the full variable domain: DTAVSQTPKYLVTQMGNDKSIKCEQNLGHDTMYWYKQDSKKFLKIMFSYNNKELIINETVPNRFSPKSPDKAHLNLHINSLELGDSAVYFCASSYYGELFFGEGSRLTVL.

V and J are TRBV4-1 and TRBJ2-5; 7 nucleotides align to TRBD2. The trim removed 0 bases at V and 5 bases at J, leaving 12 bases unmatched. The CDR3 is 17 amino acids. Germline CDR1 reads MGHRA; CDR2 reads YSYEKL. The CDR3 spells CASSQDLGGLGLETQYF. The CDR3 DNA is TGCGCCAGCAGCCAAGATCTTGGAGGACTAGGGTTGGAGACCCAGTACTTC.

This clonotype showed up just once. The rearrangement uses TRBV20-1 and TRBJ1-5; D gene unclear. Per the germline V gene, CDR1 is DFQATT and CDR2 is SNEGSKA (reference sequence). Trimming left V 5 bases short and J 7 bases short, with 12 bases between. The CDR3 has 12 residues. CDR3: CSAGDLGQPQHF. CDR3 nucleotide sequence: TGCAGTGCTGGCGACCTGGGCCAGCCCCAGCATTTT.

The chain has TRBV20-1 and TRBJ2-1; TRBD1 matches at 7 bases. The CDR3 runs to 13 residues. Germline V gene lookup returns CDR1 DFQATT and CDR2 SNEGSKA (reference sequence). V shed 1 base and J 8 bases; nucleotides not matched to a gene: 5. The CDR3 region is CSARGQGGDEQFF. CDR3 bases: TGCAGTGCTAGAGGACAGGGTGGCGATGAGCAGTTCTTC.

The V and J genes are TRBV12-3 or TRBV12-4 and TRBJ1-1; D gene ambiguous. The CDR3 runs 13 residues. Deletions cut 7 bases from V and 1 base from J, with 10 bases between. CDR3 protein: CASTPGRNTEAFF. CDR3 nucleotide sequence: TGTGCCAGCACTCCCGGCAGGAACACTGAAGCTTTCTTT.

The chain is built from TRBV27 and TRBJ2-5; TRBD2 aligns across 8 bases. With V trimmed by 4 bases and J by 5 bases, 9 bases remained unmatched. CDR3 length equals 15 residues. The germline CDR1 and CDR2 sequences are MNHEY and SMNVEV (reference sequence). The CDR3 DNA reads TGTGCCAGCAGTTATGGAGCGGGAGTACTGGAGACCCAGTACTTC. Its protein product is CASSYGAGVLETQYF.

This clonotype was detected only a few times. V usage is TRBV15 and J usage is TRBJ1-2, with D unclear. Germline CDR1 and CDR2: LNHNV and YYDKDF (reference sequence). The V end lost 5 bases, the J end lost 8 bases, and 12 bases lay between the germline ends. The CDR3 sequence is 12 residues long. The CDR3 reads CATSQDTGGYTF. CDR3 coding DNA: TGTGCCACCAGCCAAGACACGGGGGGCTACACCTTC. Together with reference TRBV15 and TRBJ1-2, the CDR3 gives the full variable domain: DAMVIQNPRYQVTQFGKPVTLSCSQTLNHNVMYWYQQKSSQAPKLLFHYYDKDFNNEADTPDNFQSRRPNTSFCFLDIRSPGLGDTAMYLCATSQDTGGYTFGSGTRLTVV.

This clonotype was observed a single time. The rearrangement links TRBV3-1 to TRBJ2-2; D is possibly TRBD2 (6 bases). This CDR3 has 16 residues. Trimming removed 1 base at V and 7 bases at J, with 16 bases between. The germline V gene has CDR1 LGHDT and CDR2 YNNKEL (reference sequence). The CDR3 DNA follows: TGTGCCAGCAGCCAAGGATTTACACGCGGGAACGGGGAGCTGTTTTTT. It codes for CASSQGFTRGNGELFF.

CDR3 nucleotides: TGTGCCAGCAGCTTGTTCACAGACCACTATGGCTACACCTTC. Amino acids: CASSLFTDHYGYTF. This sequence joins TRBV5-6 and TRBJ1-2; D is uncertain. V lost 1 base and J lost 3, with 10 bases in between. The CDR3 sequence is 14 residues long. Germline values: CDR1 SGHDT, CDR2 YYEEEE.

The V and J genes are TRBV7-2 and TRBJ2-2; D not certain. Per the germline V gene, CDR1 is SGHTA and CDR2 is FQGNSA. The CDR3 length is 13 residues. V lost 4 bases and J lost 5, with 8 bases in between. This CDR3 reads CASSSSWTGELFF. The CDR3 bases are TGTGCCAGCAGCTCAAGTTGGACCGGGGAGCTGTTTTTT.

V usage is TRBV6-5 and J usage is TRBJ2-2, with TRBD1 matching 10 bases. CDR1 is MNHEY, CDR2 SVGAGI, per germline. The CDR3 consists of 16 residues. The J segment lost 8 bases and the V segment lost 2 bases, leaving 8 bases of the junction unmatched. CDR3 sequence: CASSYRGTGAGGELFF. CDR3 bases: TGTGCCAGCAGTTACAGAGGGACAGGGGCCGGTGGGGAGCTGTTTTTT.

The CDR3 bases are TGTGCCAGTGGGAACGAGTGCTCTAATCAAAGACGGGGGGACAATCAGCCCCAGCATTTT. Its protein product is CASGNECSNQRRGDNQPQHF. The V gene is TRBV25-1, the J gene TRBJ1-5, with D tentatively TRBD1 (5 bases). Trimming removed 9 bases from V and 3 bases from J, with 33 bases in between. The CDR3 totals 20 residues. Germline assignment: CDR1 MGHDK and CDR2 SYGVNS.

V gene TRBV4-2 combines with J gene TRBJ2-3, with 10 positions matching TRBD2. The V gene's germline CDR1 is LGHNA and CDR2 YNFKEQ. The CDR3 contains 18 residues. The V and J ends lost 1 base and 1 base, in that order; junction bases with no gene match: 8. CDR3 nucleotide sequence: TGTGCCAGCAGCCAAGTCAGTAGCGGGGGGCCCGGCACAGATACGCAGTATTTT. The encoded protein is CASSQVSSGGPGTDTQYF.

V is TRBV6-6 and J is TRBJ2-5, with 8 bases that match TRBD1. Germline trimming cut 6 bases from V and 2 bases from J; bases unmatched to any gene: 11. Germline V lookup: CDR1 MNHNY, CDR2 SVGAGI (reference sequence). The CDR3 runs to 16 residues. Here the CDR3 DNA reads TGTGCCAGCAGCAGGCGGGACAGGAACGCACAAGAGACCCAGTACTTC. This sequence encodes CASSRRDRNAQETQYF.